This entry lists 4 T cell receptor beta chains sequenced from one sample in a study of T cell repertoires in cytomegalovirus infection. The antigens these receptors bind are not known. TCRdb passed the reads through MiXCR, listing each CDR3 protein once. The sample lists approximately 340,000 distinct CDR3 sequences; around 29% were seen once. This sample comprised cultured PBMCs, obtained from culture after CMV antigen stimulation. These TCRs come from a human donor in good health (CMV status not recorded). Some clones in this sample may be carry-over from other donors' samples.

This clonotype has a count of ten or more. The J gene is TRBJ2-3, the V gene TRBV7-8; the D gene could be TRBD1 or TRBD2 (5 bases each). Germline CDR1 and CDR2: SGHVS and FQNEAQ. CDR3 size: 15 residues. Deletions cut 2 bases from V and 2 bases from J, with 11 bases between. The CDR3 sequence is CASSLMGDFTDTQYF. In nucleotides, the CDR3 is TGTGCCAGCAGCTTAATGGGGGATTTCACAGATACGCAGTATTTT.

This clonotype was recorded a few times. The genes are TRBV24-1 and TRBJ2-5; 10 bases line up with TRBD2. Trimming took 8 bases from V and 6 from J; bases not matched to a gene: 14. The CDR3 spans 16 residues. Germline values: CDR1 KGHDR, CDR2 SFDVKD. DNA of the CDR3: TGTGCCACCAATAGAAGGCTAGCGGGAGTTTGGAAGACCCAGTACTTC. Translating it yields CATNRRLAGVWKTQYF.

This clonotype was seen only a few times. The CDR3 DNA follows: TGTGCCAGCAGTCTGACAGGGACGGAGAACAATGAGCAGTTCTTC. Translation gives CASSLTGTENNEQFF. This rearrangement joins TRBV11-1 to TRBJ2-1; TRBD1 matches 7 bases. Germline lookup yields CDR1 SGHAT and CDR2 FQDESV (reference sequence). CDR3 size: 15 residues. The junction had 10 bases not matched to a gene; V was cut back by 6 bases and J by 5 bases. The entire variable domain, with the rest obtained from reference TRBV11-1 and TRBJ2-1, is as follows: EAEVAQSPRYKITEKSQAVAFWCDPISGHATLYWYRQILGQGPELLVQFQDESVVDDSQLPKDRFSAERLKGVDSTLKIQPAELGDSAMYLCASSLTGTENNEQFFGPGTRLTVL.

The chain links TRBV2 to TRBJ1-4, with 7 bases aligning to TRBD1. J lost 5 bases, V lost 0 bases, and 3 bases had no gene match. Germline V gene sequence: CDR1 SNHLY, CDR2 FYNNEI. CDR3 length: 15 residues. CDR3 loop: CASSEAGTVNEKLFF. The CDR3 coding sequence is TGTGCCAGCAGTGAAGCGGGGACAGTGAATGAAAAACTGTTTTTT.